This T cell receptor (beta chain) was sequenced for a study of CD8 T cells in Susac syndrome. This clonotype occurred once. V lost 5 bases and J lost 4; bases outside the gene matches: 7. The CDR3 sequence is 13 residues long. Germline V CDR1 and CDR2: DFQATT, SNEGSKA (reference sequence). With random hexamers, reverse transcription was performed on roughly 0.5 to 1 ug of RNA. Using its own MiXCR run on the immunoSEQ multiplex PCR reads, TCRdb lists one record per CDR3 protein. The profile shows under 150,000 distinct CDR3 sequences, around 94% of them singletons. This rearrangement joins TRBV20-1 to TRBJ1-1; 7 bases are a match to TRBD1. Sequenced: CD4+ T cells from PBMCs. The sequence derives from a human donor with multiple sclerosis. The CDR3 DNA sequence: TGCAGTGCTTTGACAGGGCGGGGCACTGAAGCTTTCTTT. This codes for CSALTGRGTEAFF.